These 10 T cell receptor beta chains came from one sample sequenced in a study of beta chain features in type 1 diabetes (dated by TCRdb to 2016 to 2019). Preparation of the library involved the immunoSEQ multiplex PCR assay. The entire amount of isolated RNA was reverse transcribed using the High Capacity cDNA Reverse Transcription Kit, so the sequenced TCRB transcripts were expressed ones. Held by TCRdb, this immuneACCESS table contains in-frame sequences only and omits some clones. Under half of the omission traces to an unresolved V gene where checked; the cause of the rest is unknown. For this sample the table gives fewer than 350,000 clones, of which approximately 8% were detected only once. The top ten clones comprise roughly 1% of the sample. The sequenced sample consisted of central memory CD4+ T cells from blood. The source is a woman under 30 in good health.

This CDR3 is CATSRDRSINQPQHF. As DNA, the CDR3 is TGTGCCACCAGCAGAGATCGAAGTATCAATCAGCCCCAGCATTTT. The chain carries TRBV15 and TRBJ1-5; unclear D gene. The V gene's germline CDR1 is LNHNV and CDR2 YYDKDF (reference sequence). The CDR3 length is 15 residues. V was pared by 0 bases and J by 3 bases, with 9 bases between.

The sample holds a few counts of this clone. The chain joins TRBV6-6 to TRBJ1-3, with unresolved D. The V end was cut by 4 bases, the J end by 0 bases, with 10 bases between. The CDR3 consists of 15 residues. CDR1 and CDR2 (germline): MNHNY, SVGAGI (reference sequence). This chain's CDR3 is CASSSWTLSGNTIYF. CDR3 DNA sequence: TGTGCCAGCAGTTCTTGGACGCTCTCTGGAAACACCATATATTTT.

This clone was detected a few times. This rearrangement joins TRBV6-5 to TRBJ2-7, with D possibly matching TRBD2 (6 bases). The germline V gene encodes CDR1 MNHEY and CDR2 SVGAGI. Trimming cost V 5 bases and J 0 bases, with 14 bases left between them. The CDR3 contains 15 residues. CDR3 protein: CASSPPRGGSYEQYF. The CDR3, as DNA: TGTGCCAGCAGTCCCCCGAGGGGAGGCTCCTACGAGCAGTACTTC.

CDR3 sequence reads: CAWSTGLLDYNEQFF. The DNA for the CDR3 is TGTGCCTGGAGTACAGGTTTACTAGACTACAATGAGCAGTTCTTC. The V and J genes are TRBV30 and TRBJ2-1, with D possibly called TRBD1 or TRBD2 (5 bases each). The V and J ends lost 2 bases and 3 bases respectively, with 14 bases between them. The CDR3 loop spans 15 amino acids. Germline V gives CDR1 GTSNPN, CDR2 SVGIG (reference sequence).

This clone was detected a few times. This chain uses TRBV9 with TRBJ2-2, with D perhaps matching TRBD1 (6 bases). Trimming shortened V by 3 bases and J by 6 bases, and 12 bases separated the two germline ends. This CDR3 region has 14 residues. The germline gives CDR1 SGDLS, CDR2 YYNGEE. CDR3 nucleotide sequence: TGTGCCAGCAGCGCCTACAGGGCGGCCGGGGAGCTGTTTTTT. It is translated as CASSAYRAAGELFF.

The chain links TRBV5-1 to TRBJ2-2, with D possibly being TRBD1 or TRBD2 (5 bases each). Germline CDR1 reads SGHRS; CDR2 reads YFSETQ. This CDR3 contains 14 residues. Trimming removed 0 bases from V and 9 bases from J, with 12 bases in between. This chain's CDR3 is CASSLDGTARELFF. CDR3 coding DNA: TGCGCCAGCAGCTTGGATGGGACGGCCCGGGAGCTGTTTTTT.

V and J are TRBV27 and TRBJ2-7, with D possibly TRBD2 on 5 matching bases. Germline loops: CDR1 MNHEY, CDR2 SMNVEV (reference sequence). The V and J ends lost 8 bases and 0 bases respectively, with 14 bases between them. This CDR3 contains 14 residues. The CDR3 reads CASGYRRDSYEQYF. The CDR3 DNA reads TGTGCCAGCGGGTACCGACGGGACTCCTACGAGCAGTACTTC.

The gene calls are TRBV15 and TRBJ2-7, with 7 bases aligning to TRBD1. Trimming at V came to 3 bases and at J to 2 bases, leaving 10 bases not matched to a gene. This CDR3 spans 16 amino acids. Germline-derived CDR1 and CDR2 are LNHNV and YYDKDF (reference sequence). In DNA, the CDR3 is TGTGCCACCAGCAGGGGGACAGCTCGCTCGGCCTACGAGCAGTACTTC. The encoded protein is CATSRGTARSAYEQYF. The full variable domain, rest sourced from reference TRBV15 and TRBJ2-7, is DAMVIQNPRYQVTQFGKPVTLSCSQTLNHNVMYWYQQKSSQAPKLLFHYYDKDFNNEADTPDNFQSRRPNTSFCFLDIRSPGLGDTAMYLCATSRGTARSAYEQYFGPGTRLTVT.

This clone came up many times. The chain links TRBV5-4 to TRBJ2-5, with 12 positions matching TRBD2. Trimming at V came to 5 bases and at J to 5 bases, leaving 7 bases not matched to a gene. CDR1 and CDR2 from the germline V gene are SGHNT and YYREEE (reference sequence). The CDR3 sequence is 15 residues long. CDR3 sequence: CASSHLAGGMETQYF. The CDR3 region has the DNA TGTGCCAGCAGTCACCTAGCGGGGGGGATGGAGACCCAGTACTTC.

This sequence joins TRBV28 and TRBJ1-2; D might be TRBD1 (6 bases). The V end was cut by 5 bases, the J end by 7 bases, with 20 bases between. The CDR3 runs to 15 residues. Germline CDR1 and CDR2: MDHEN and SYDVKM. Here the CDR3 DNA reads TGTGCCAGCAGTCTGGGACACGGTGGGGGCTCTGGCTACACCTTC. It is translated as CASSLGHGGGSGYTF.